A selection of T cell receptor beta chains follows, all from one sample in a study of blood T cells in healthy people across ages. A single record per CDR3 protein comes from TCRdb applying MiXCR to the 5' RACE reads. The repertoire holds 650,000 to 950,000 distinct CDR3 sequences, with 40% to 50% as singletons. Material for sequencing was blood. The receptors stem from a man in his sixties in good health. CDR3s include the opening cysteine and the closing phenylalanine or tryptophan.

CDR3: CASSTYTGEWDGYTF; V: TRBV7-2
CDR3: CASSRVAASNSPLHF; V: TRBV14
CDR3: CASSLEVDARHNEQFF; V: TRBV7-2
CDR3: CASSWPQGTTNEKLFF; V: TRBV6-1
CDR3: CASSLVGPRSETQYF; V: TRBV7-2
CDR3: CASSLTRQVQETQYF; V: TRBV7-7
CDR3: CASSLVSGQGNEKLFF; V: TRBV7-2
CDR3: CASSIGVRYEQYF; V: TRBV19
CDR3: CASSLGQGSTYEQYF; V: TRBV5-1
CDR3: CASEVGLAAEQYF; V: TRBV2
CDR3: CAISINRDQPQHF; V: TRBV10-3
CDR3: CASNAPGQGSYNEQFF; V: TRBV12-3/TRBV12-4
CDR3: CASRGPGYESEKLFF; V: TRBV7-2
CDR3: CAWSVFGASRIAKNIQYF; V: TRBV30
CDR3: CASSTLAGGRGEQFF; V: TRBV12-3/TRBV12-4
CDR3: CASSVGQGSYYEQYF; V: TRBV9
CDR3: CASGRDRGHGYTF; V: TRBV28
CDR3: CSARTGQDYSPPHF; V: TRBV20-1
CDR3: CASKRQERSYGYTF; V: TRBV27
CDR3: CASSLHSATSVNYEQYF; V: TRBV7-3
CDR3: CASSADRTEQYF; V: TRBV7-2